Listed here are 29 T cell receptor beta chains from one sample, sequenced in a study of T cell repertoires in cytomegalovirus infection. Using its own MiXCR run on the reads, TCRdb lists one record per CDR3 protein. The profile shows around 630,000 distinct CDR3 sequences, 20% to 25% of them singletons. Sequenced input: CD8+ T cells from PBMCs. The receptors here all came from a human donor in good health (CMV status not recorded). Some clones in this sample may be carry-over from other donors' samples.

This clonotype came up many times. This chain links TRBV7-6 with TRBJ2-3; D unresolved. The CDR3 is 12 amino acids. The germline CDR1 and CDR2 sequences are SGHVS and FNYEAQ. Trimming shortened V by 4 bases and J by 4 bases, and 6 bases separated the two germline ends. CDR3 sequence reads: CASSSIPDTQYF. The CDR3 DNA reads TGTGCCAGCAGCTCGATCCCAGATACGCAGTATTTT.

This clonotype was observed at least ten times. The rearrangement joins TRBV7-2 to TRBJ2-7, with D maybe TRBD2 (6 bases). CDR1 and CDR2 (germline): SGHTA, FQGNSA. The CDR3 runs to 13 residues. Trimming removed 2 bases at V and 5 bases at J, with 10 bases between. The CDR3 DNA is TGTGCCAGCAGCTTATTCCCGGGGGACGAGCAGTACGTC. Translating gives CASSLFPGDEQYV.

This clonotype turned up a few times. The J gene is TRBJ2-7, the V gene TRBV5-7; D is perhaps TRBD2 (5 bases). TRBV5-7 is an ORF; its function is uncertain. The CDR3 length is 15 residues. The V gene lost 4 bases and the J gene lost 2 bases, with 16 bases spanning the gap. The DNA of the CDR3 is TGTGCCAGCAGCGACCCCCCGGAGGAGACCTACGAGCAGTACGTC. As protein: CASSDPPEETYEQYV.

Many counts were recorded for this clonotype. The genes are TRBV7-9 and TRBJ1-1; no definite D call. The CDR3 contains 15 residues. V was trimmed by 1 base and J by 0 bases, leaving 9 bases between them. The V gene's germline CDR1 is SEHNR and CDR2 FQNEAQ (reference sequence). The CDR3: CASSLDSALNTEAFF. As DNA, the CDR3 is TGTGCCAGCAGCTTAGACAGCGCTTTGAACACTGAAGCTTTCTTT.

CDR3 protein: CASSTPGGEVQPQHF. The CDR3 DNA is TGTGCCAGCTCCACCCCGGGGGGCGAAGTTCAGCCCCAGCATTTT. The chain uses TRBV2 and TRBJ1-5; D is perhaps TRBD1 (6 bases). Germline V gives CDR1 SNHLY, CDR2 FYNNEI. The V end was cut by 8 bases, the J end by 6 bases, with 20 bases between. The CDR3 loop spans 15 amino acids.

The V gene is TRBV7-9, the J gene TRBJ1-4, with TRBD1 matching 7 bases. Germline loops: CDR1 SEHNR, CDR2 FQNEAQ (reference sequence). After removal of 5 bases from V and 1 base from J, the junction contained 4 bases not matched to a gene. This CDR3 has 15 residues. DNA of the CDR3: TGTGCCAGCAGCGGTGACAGGGAAACTAATGAAAAACTGTTTTTT. Translation gives CASSGDRETNEKLFF.

This clonotype was counted only a few times. This sequence joins TRBV2 and TRBJ1-1; no clear D. The CDR3 contains 13 residues. CDR1 is SNHLY and CDR2 is FYNNEI in the germline V gene. V was shortened by 5 bases and J by 0 bases, with 7 bases between the two germline ends. The CDR3 here is CASSTAMNTEAFF. CDR3 DNA sequence: TGTGCCAGCAGTACAGCTATGAACACTGAAGCTTTCTTT.

This clonotype was counted at least ten times. The chain has TRBV7-8 and TRBJ1-5; 8 bases align to TRBD1. V dropped 3 bases and J dropped 1; count of bases not matched to a gene: 14. Germline CDR1 SGHVS, CDR2 FQNEAQ. The CDR3 is made up of 19 amino acids. CDR3: CASSFTEQWTGQSNQPQHF. The DNA of the CDR3 is TGTGCCAGCAGCTTCACAGAGCAGTGGACAGGGCAGAGCAATCAGCCCCAGCATTTT.

This clonotype occurred a few times. This chain joins TRBV10-3 and TRBJ2-7, with 7 bases matching TRBD1. The CDR3 extends over 17 amino acids. Germline V CDR1 and CDR2: ENHRY, SYGVKD. Trimming took 2 bases from V and 0 from J; bases not matched to a gene: 10. The CDR3 protein is CAISERSRDSVSYEQYF. DNA of the CDR3: TGTGCCATCAGTGAGCGCAGCAGGGACAGTGTCTCCTACGAGCAGTACTTC.

At least ten counts were recorded for this clonotype. The chain carries TRBV7-8 and TRBJ2-5; the match to TRBD2 covers 9 bases. The germline V gene has CDR1 SGHVS and CDR2 FQNEAQ. Unmatched junction bases numbered 12, after V lost 5 bases and J lost 5 bases. CDR3 length: 16 amino acids. The CDR3 coding sequence is TGTGCCAGCAGCCCTAGTCTCGGACTAGCGATGGAGACCCAGTACTTC. Translation: CASSPSLGLAMETQYF.

This clonotype was observed a handful of times. This chain connects TRBV20-1 to TRBJ2-7; no definite D call. This CDR3 has 13 residues. CDR1 and CDR2 (germline): DFQATT, SNEGSKA (reference sequence). V dropped 2 bases and J dropped 0 bases, with 8 bases sitting between them. The CDR3 DNA is TGCAGTGCTAGATGGGTCAGCTCCTACGAGCAGTACTTC. This gives the protein CSARWVSSYEQYF.

The V and J genes are TRBV25-1 and TRBJ2-5; 7 nucleotides agree with TRBD1. Unmatched junction bases numbered 5, after V lost 5 bases and J lost 5 bases. The length of the CDR3 is 13 residues. From germline, CDR1 is MGHDK and CDR2 SYGVNS. The CDR3 here is CASSQTGIETQYF. CDR3 coding DNA: TGTGCCAGCAGTCAGACAGGGATTGAGACCCAGTACTTC.

This clonotype came up once. One end of the junction does not line up with germline, which may come from a read error. The genes are TRBV7-6 and TRBJ1-1; possibly TRBD1 for D (6 bases). Germline V gene data show CDR1 as SGHVS and CDR2 as FNYEAQ. This CDR3 contains 14 residues. As DNA, the CDR3 is TGTGTCAGCAGCTTAGGGCAAGGGGGCACTGAAGCTTTCTTT. It codes for CVSSLGQGGTEAFF. The full variable domain, in which reference TRBV7-6 and TRBJ1-1 provide the parts outside the CDR3, is GAGVSQSPRYKVTKRGQDVALRCDPISGHVSLYWYRQALGQGPEFLTYFNYEAQQDKSGLPNDRFSAERPEGSISTLTIQRTEQRDSAMYRCVSSLGQGGTEAFFGQGTRLTVV.

This clonotype was detected a few times. V gene TRBV11-3 combines with J gene TRBJ1-6; D ambiguous. Looked up from germline, CDR1 is SGHNT and CDR2 is YENEEA. V was trimmed by 5 bases and J by 9 bases, leaving 11 bases between them. This CDR3 has 13 amino acids. This CDR3 is CASSEHPSSPLHF. The CDR3 DNA sequence: TGTGCCAGCAGCGAACACCCGAGTTCACCCCTCCACTTT.

The genes are TRBV7-9 and TRBJ2-7; D perhaps matches TRBD1 (5 bases). The germline V gene has CDR1 SEHNR and CDR2 FQNEAQ (reference sequence). V shed 3 bases and J shed 2 bases, with 8 bases lying between them. The CDR3 consists of 13 residues. The CDR3 sequence: CASSFAGTYEQYF. In nucleotides, the CDR3 is TGTGCCAGCAGCTTTGCAGGGACCTACGAGCAGTACTTC.

About this clonotype itself: A much larger clone lies a single base off, so this may be a read error. This chain connects TRBV7-3 to TRBJ2-2; D unclear. The V gene lost 2 bases and the J gene lost 3 bases, with 13 bases spanning the gap. Per the germline V gene, CDR1 is SGHTA and CDR2 is FQGTGA. There are 16 residues in the CDR3. The DNA for the CDR3 is TGTGCCAGCAGCTTAGGGCCGTATGTGGACACCGGGGAGCTGTTTTTT. Protein sequence: CASSLGPYVDTGELFF.

This clonotype was seen more than once but under ten times. The rearrangement links TRBV29-1 to TRBJ1-3; a weak D match, TRBD1 (6 bases). Germline V CDR1 and CDR2: SQVTM, ANQGSEA. The CDR3 is 16 amino acids. Trimming took 0 bases from V and 0 from J, leaving 12 bases between them. CDR3 sequence: CSVEDRYRASGNTIYF. DNA for the CDR3: TGCAGCGTTGAAGATAGGTACAGGGCCTCTGGAAACACCATATATTTT.

A remark on this clonotype: A read error is likely, as this CDR3 ends without the conserved phenylalanine or tryptophan. The chain combines TRBV27 with TRBJ2-1, with 9 bases lining up with TRBD1. There are 14 residues in the CDR3. The germline gives CDR1 MNHEY, CDR2 SMNVEV (reference sequence). V shed 10 bases, J shed 4 bases, and the junction held 8 bases outside the gene matches. The DNA of the CDR3 is TGTGCCATACAGACCGGGACAGGGTACAATGAGCAGTTCTCC. Its translation is CAIQTGTGYNEQFS.

This clonotype was seen a handful of times. The chain links TRBV14 to TRBJ1-1; D uncertain. Trimming cost V 0 bases and J 2 bases, with 13 bases left between them. The CDR3 is made up of 16 amino acids. CDR1 SGHDN and CDR2 FVKESK come from the germline V gene. The CDR3 DNA follows: TGTGCCAGCAGCCAAGATCCGATCTTTCTAAACACTGAAGCTTTCTTT. It is translated as CASSQDPIFLNTEAFF.

The V call is TRBV4-1, the J call TRBJ2-7; 9 bases align to TRBD1. Germline loops: CDR1 MGHRA, CDR2 YSYEKL. V shed 2 bases, J shed 0 bases, and the junction held 5 bases outside the gene matches. The CDR3 is made up of 16 amino acids. CDR3 in DNA: TGCGCCAGCAGCCAAAGGGACAGGGAGTCCTCCTACGAGCAGTACTTC. It yields the protein CASSQRDRESSYEQYF.

This clonotype was recorded a few times. The chain employs TRBV7-6 and TRBJ2-6, with 9 nucleotides matching TRBD1. The CDR3 runs 17 residues. The trim removed 3 bases at V and 2 bases at J, leaving 5 bases unmatched. Germline V gene sequence: CDR1 SGHVS, CDR2 FNYEAQ. The CDR3 is CASSLRTGETGANVLTF. CDR3 coding DNA: TGTGCCAGCAGCTTGAGGACAGGGGAAACTGGGGCCAACGTCCTGACTTTC.

Many counts were recorded for this clonotype. The chain uses TRBV6-2 or TRBV6-3 and TRBJ2-5; TRBD2 matches at 13 bases. Germline CDR1 and CDR2: MNHEY and SVGEGT. V was clipped by 0 bases and J by 1 base; unmatched bases: 5. This CDR3 spans 18 amino acids. CDR3 region: CASSYSGLAGASQETQYF. CDR3 coding DNA: TGTGCCAGCAGTTACTCAGGACTAGCGGGGGCCTCCCAAGAGACCCAGTACTTC.

This clonotype was counted ten times or more. This chain links TRBV7-9 with TRBJ2-3; D is uncertain. The germline V and J ends were trimmed by 5 bases and 1 base, with 7 bases remaining between them. Germline lookup yields CDR1 SEHNR and CDR2 FQNEAQ (reference sequence). CDR3 length: 13 amino acids. The CDR3 region has the DNA TGTGCCAGCAGCGTACCGGGCACAGATACGCAGTATTTT. Translated, it gives CASSVPGTDTQYF. Full variable domain (rest looked up from reference TRBV7-9 and TRBJ2-3): DTGVSQNPRHKITKRGQNVTFRCDPISEHNRLYWYRQTLGQGPEFLTYFQNEAQLEKSRLLSDRFSAERPKGSFSTLEIQRTEQGDSAMYLCASSVPGTDTQYFGPGTRLTVL.

This chain joins TRBV20-1 and TRBJ1-2; 7 bases match TRBD1. Germline trimming cut 5 bases from V and 6 bases from J; bases unmatched to any gene: 3. The CDR3 extends over 11 amino acids. The germline V gene has CDR1 DFQATT and CDR2 SNEGSKA (reference sequence). The CDR3 loop is CSALRGDGYTF. The CDR3 region has the DNA TGCAGTGCTCTCAGGGGGGATGGCTACACCTTC.

This clonotype was counted a few times. The chain joins TRBV25-1 to TRBJ2-7; a possible D gene is TRBD2 (6 bases). This CDR3 comprises 14 residues. V lost 3 bases, J lost 3 bases, and 12 bases lay in between. Germline V CDR1 and CDR2: MGHDK, SYGVNS. This CDR3 is CASSEFGGSYEQYF. The CDR3 DNA is TGTGCCAGCAGTGAGTTCGGGGGAAGCTACGAGCAGTACTTC.

The chain couples TRBV28 to TRBJ2-7, with TRBD1 identical over 7 bases. This CDR3 spans 15 amino acids. Germline V lookup: CDR1 MDHEN, CDR2 SYDVKM. Trimming at V came to 2 bases and at J to 1 base, leaving 5 bases not matched to a gene. This chain's CDR3 is CASSLGRDRSYEQYV. The CDR3, as DNA: TGTGCCAGCAGTTTAGGACGGGACAGATCCTACGAGCAGTACGTC.

This clonotype was seen a few times. V is TRBV2 and J is TRBJ2-3; D gene uncertain. Germline V lookup: CDR1 SNHLY, CDR2 FYNNEI. The CDR3 runs to 13 residues. Trimming left V 7 bases short and J 4 bases short, with 12 bases between. The CDR3 region is CASIRNAADTQYF. CDR3 DNA sequence: TGTGCCAGCATTCGGAATGCGGCAGATACGCAGTATTTT.

V usage is TRBV6-5 and J usage is TRBJ2-7, with D maybe TRBD1 (5 bases). V was shortened by 0 bases and J by 3 bases, with 9 bases between the two germline ends. The CDR3 has 14 amino acids. CDR1 is MNHEY, CDR2 SVGAGI, per germline. The CDR3 region is CASSYSEQGYEQYV. Written as DNA, the CDR3 is TGTGCCAGCAGTTACTCGGAGCAGGGCTACGAGCAGTACGTC.

The J gene is TRBJ2-3, the V gene TRBV28; 13 nucleotides agree with TRBD2. The ends lost 2 bases at V and 5 bases at J; junction bases unmatched: 4. The CDR3 has 16 amino acids. Germline lookup yields CDR1 MDHEN and CDR2 SYDVKM. This CDR3 reads CASSLGGLAGRDTQYF. The CDR3 nucleotides read TGTGCCAGCAGTTTAGGGGGACTAGCGGGACGAGATACGCAGTATTTT.